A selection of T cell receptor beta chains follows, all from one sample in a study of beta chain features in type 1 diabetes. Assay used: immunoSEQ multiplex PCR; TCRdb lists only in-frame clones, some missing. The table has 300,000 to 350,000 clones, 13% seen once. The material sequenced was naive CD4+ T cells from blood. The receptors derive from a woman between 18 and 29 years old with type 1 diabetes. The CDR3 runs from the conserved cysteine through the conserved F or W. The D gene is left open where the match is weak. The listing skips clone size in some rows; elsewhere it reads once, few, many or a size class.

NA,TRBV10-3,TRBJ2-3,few,CAIRSGTDTQYF,TGTGCCATCAGGTCGGGCACAGATACGCAGTATTTT
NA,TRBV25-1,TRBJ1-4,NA,CASIARGENEKLFF,TGTGCCAGCATTGCCAGGGGTGAGAATGAAAAACTGTTTTTT
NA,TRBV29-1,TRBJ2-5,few,CSVEGTLLGETQYF,TGCAGCGTTGAAGGGACACTCCTGGGGGAGACCCAGTACTTC
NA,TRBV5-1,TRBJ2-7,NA,CASSDRPMDEQYF,TGCGCCAGCAGTGACAGACCTATGGACGAGCAGTACTTC
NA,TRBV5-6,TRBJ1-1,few,CASSLGGSSTEAFF,TGTGCCAGCAGCTTGGGCGGGAGTTCCACTGAAGCTTTCTTT
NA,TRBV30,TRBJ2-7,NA,CAWSVSGSSYEQYF,TGTGCCTGGAGTGTATCAGGGTCCTCCTACGAGCAGTACTTC
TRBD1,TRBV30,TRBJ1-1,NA,CAWSRQGTEAFF,TGTGCCTGGAGTCGACAGGGCACTGAAGCTTTCTTT
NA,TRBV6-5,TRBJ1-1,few,CASRITGNTEAFF,TGTGCCAGCAGGATTACAGGGAACACTGAAGCTTTCTTT
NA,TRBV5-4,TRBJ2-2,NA,CASSFRGTGELFF,TGTGCCAGCAGCTTCCGGGGGACCGGGGAGCTGTTTTTT
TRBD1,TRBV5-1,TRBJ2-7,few,CASSPWDREGEQYF,TGCGCCAGCAGCCCTTGGGACAGGGAGGGCGAGCAGTACTTC
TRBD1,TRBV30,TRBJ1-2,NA,CAWNPGTGSGYTF,TGTGCCTGGAATCCCGGGACAGGGTCTGGCTACACCTTC
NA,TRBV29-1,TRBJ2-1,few,CSGFSGNYNEQFF,TGCAGCGGTTTTTCCGGGAACTACAATGAGCAGTTCTTC
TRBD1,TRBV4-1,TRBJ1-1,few,CASSQDRGQPNTEAFF,TGCGCCAGCAGCCAAGATCGGGGACAGCCGAACACTGAAGCTTTCTTT
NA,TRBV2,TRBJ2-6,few,CAGQPDRAREISGANVLTF,TGTGCCGGACAGCCGGACAGGGCGCGGGAGATATCCGGGGCCAACGTCCTGACTTTC
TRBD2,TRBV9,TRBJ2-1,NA,CASTATGGTNNEQFF,TGTGCCAGCACTGCGACGGGAGGAACGAACAATGAGCAGTTCTTC
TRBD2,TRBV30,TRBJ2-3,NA,CAWRRGLAVLTDTQYF,TGTGCCTGGAGGCGAGGGCTAGCGGTTCTCACAGATACGCAGTATTTT
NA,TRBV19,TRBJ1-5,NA,CASSIGNNQPQHF,TGTGCCAGTAGTATCGGGAACAATCAGCCCCAGCATTTT
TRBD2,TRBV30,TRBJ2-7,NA,CAWSRTSGISYEQYF,TGTGCCTGGAGCCGGACTAGCGGGATCTCCTACGAGCAGTACTTC
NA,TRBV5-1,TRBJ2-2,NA,CASSYSNTGELFF,TGCGCCAGCAGCTACAGCAACACCGGGGAGCTGTTTTTT
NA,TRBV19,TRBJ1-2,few,CASSIDLWQDGYTF,TGTGCCAGTAGTATAGATCTTTGGCAGGATGGCTACACCTTC
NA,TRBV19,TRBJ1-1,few,CASTQFTNTEAFF,TGTGCCAGTACTCAGTTCACCAACACTGAAGCTTTCTTT
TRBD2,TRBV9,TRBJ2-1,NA,CASSVEAGRQFF,TGTGCCAGCAGCGTAGAAGCGGGACGGCAGTTCTTC
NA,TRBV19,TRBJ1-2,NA,CASCGYPNRAASGYTF,TGTGCCAGCTGCGGATACCCGAACCGCGCCGCCAGTGGCTACACCTTC
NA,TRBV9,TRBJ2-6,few,CASSVGIRADSGANVLTF,TGTGCCAGCAGCGTAGGAATCAGGGCAGACTCTGGGGCCAACGTCCTGACTTTC
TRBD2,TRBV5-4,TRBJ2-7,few,CASSPGTSGSKGEQYF,TGTGCCAGCAGCCCGGGGACTAGCGGGAGTAAAGGCGAGCAGTACTTC
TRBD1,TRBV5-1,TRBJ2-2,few,CASSPAQGTTGELFF,TGCGCCAGCAGCCCGGCACAGGGGACCACCGGGGAGCTGTTTTTT
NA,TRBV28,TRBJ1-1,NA,CASSLRPTEAFF,TGTGCCAGCAGTTTGCGGCCCACTGAAGCTTTCTTT
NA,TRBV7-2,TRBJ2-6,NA,CASSPTRSGANVLTF,TGTGCCAGCAGCCCAACTAGGTCTGGGGCCAACGTCCTGACTTTC
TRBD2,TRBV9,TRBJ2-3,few,CASSPGLVRTDTQYF,TGTGCCAGCAGCCCTGGACTAGTGCGCACAGATACGCAGTATTTT
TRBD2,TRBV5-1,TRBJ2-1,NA,CASSRGEGYNEQFF,TGCGCCAGCAGCCGAGGGGAGGGATACAATGAGCAGTTCTTC
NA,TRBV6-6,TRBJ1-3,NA,CASSYSTGYGNTIYF,TGTGCCAGCAGTTACTCGACTGGCTACGGAAACACCATATATTTT
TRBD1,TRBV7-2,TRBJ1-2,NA,CASRDREDGYTF,TGTGCCAGCAGGGACAGGGAGGATGGCTACACCTTC
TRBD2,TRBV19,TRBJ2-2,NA,CASSIRPTSGNTGELFF,TGTGCCAGTAGTATCCGTCCGACTAGCGGGAACACCGGGGAGCTGTTTTTT
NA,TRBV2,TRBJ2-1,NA,CASSRWEAERIQEQFF,TGTGCCAGCAGTAGGTGGGAAGCGGAGCGCATTCAGGAGCAGTTCTTC